Shown below are 10 T cell receptor beta chains from a single sample sequenced in a study of beta chain features in type 1 diabetes. All of the isolated RNA was reverse transcribed, so expressed TCRB transcripts were sequenced. Profiling relied on immunoSEQ multiplex PCR, and the TCRdb table lists in-frame clones only, not all of them. The table has about 130,000 clones, about 10% seen once. The sequenced material came from central memory CD4+ T cells from blood. These receptors all come from a man aged 18 to 30 in good health.

This clone has just a few counts. J is TRBJ2-2 and V is TRBV6-6; 8 bases align to TRBD1. Germline V gene lookup returns CDR1 MNHNY and CDR2 SVGAGI (reference sequence). The CDR3 sequence is 15 residues long. Trimming cost V 5 bases and J 5 bases; bases outside gene matches: 7. The CDR3 coding sequence is TGTGCCAGCAGTCCCAGGGGGCGCTTAACCGGGGAGCTGTTTTTT. It codes for CASSPRGRLTGELFF.

V gene TRBV25-1 combines with J gene TRBJ1-4; 10 nucleotides line up with TRBD1. V lost 2 bases to trimming and J lost 5 bases; unmatched junction nucleotides: 8. The CDR3 spans 17 residues. CDR1 MGHDK and CDR2 SYGVNS come from the germline V gene. The DNA of the CDR3 is TGTGCCAGCAGTGAAATGGGACAGGGGTCGGAGAATGAAAAACTGTTTTTT. This encodes CASSEMGQGSENEKLFF.

The chain uses TRBV7-8 and TRBJ2-3; 15 bases map to TRBD2. The CDR3 loop spans 15 amino acids. After removal of 5 bases from V and 7 bases from J, the junction contained 4 bases not matched to a gene. Germline V gene sequence: CDR1 SGHVS, CDR2 FQNEAQ. The CDR3 DNA is TGTGCCAGCAGCACCGGGACTAGCGGGGGGAATACGCAGTATTTT. Its protein is CASSTGTSGGNTQYF.

The chain has TRBV10-2 and TRBJ1-6, with TRBD1 identical over 7 bases. CDR1 is WSHSY, CDR2 SAAADI, per germline. CDR3 length: 13 residues. With V trimmed by 4 bases and J by 10 bases, 4 bases remained unmatched. The CDR3 nucleotides are TGCGCCAGCAGTGTGACAGGGCTGTCACCCCTCCACTTT. As protein: CASSVTGLSPLHF.

The chain has TRBV4-2 and TRBJ1-2, with D perhaps TRBD1 (5 bases). The CDR3 is made up of 16 amino acids. Germline CDR1 LGHNA, CDR2 YNFKEQ. The V end lost 0 bases, the J end lost 5 bases, and 16 bases lay between the germline ends. The CDR3 region is CASSQEPREIGYGYTF. The CDR3 DNA sequence: TGTGCCAGCAGCCAAGAACCCAGGGAAATAGGGTATGGCTACACCTTC.

This clone was observed many times. In the same sample, other DNA sequences code for this CDR3. V usage is TRBV7-2 and J usage is TRBJ2-5; no clear D gene. The CDR3 loop spans 14 amino acids. Germline V gene data show CDR1 as SGHTA and CDR2 as FQGNSA. V was shortened by 3 bases and J by 0 bases, with 8 bases between the two germline ends. The CDR3 nucleotides read TGTGCCAGCAGCTTGAGATACGACCAAGAGACCCAGTACTTC. It yields the protein CASSLRYDQETQYF.

The chain recombines TRBV11-2 with TRBJ2-5; 8 bases line up with TRBD1. The CDR3 is 15 residues long. Germline CDR1 SGHAT, CDR2 FQNNGV. The trim removed 3 bases at V and 5 bases at J, leaving 8 bases unmatched. CDR3 loop: CASSFQGQGRETQYF. DNA for the CDR3: TGTGCCAGCAGCTTCCAAGGACAGGGCAGGGAGACCCAGTACTTC.

The chain employs TRBV21-1 and TRBJ2-2; the table gives TRBD1 as D, unverified against the DNA. TRBV21-1 is an annotated pseudogene. CDR3 size: 16 residues. CDR3 residues: CASSKDRRKNTGELFF. The CDR3 DNA follows: TGTGCCAGCAGCAAAGACCGCAGAAAGAACACCGGGGAGCTGTTTTTT.

The chain couples TRBV7-8 to TRBJ1-2; D uncertain. V gave up 7 bases and J gave up 0 bases, with 3 bases separating them. Germline CDR1 SGHVS, CDR2 FQNEAQ. This CDR3 region has 11 residues. CDR3 region: CASTSNYGYTF. CDR3 nucleotide sequence: TGTGCCAGCACTTCTAACTATGGCTACACCTTC.

This clone turned up a few times. The chain uses TRBV14 and TRBJ2-3, with 11 bases fitting TRBD2. V shed 4 bases, J shed 5 bases, and the junction held 8 bases outside the gene matches. The CDR3 length is 16 residues. The germline CDR1 and CDR2 sequences are SGHDN and FVKESK. The CDR3 loop reads CASSPFSGGARDTQYF. Written as DNA, the CDR3 is TGTGCCAGCAGCCCTTTTAGCGGGGGGGCCCGAGATACGCAGTATTTT.